This T cell receptor (beta chain) was retrieved from a study of a mutant IDH1 vaccine in newly diagnosed glioma. About the research overall: Patients received vaccination from 4-6 weeks after radiotherapy alone, or with temozolomide cycles.

Comments on this clone: Its antigen is unidentified.

The protocol was immunoSEQ multiplex PCR, while the TCRdb copy is restricted to in-frame clones and leaves out a portion. The table includes approximately 60,000 clones, 75% to 90% detected once. This CDR3 contains 15 residues. Trimming took 2 bases from V and 4 from J; bases not matched to a gene: 6. Per germline, CDR1 SGHKS and CDR2 YYEKEE (reference sequence). Time point here: week 47, end of study. Doses comprised 300 ug of mutant IDH1 20-mer peptide each, plus topical imiquimod. The chain links TRBV5-5 to TRBJ1-3, with 7 bases identical to TRBD1. This receptor was obtained from a young man with glioma. The input for sequencing was PBMCs, taken from a glioma patient whose treatment included an IDH1 peptide vaccine. The CDR3 protein is CASSFDRVPGNTIYF. In DNA form, the CDR3 reads TGTGCCAGCAGCTTTGACAGGGTCCCCGGAAACACCATATATTTT.